The rows below give T cell receptor beta chains drawn from one sample of a study of cytomegalovirus exposure and HLA in healthy donors. Sequencing used immunoSEQ multiplex PCR; TCRdb keeps in-frame clones, though not all of them. Altogether 130,000 to 150,000 clones are present, around 72% being singletons, with the ten largest covering roughly 2%. The source material was PBMCs. These receptors originate from a man aged 40-49 years in good health and CMV-seronegative. The CDR3 runs from the conserved cysteine through the conserved F or W. Fields, in order: clone size, D gene, J gene, V gene, CDR3 DNA, CDR3 protein. D genes are given only for firm matches. Rows may omit the clone size; those that give it use once, few, many or a size class.

abundance: -; d_gene: -; j_gene: TRBJ2-5; v_gene: TRBV2; CDR3nt: TGTGCCAGCAAGCCCACAGGCCAAGAGACCCAGTACTTC; CDR3aa: CASKPTGQETQYF
abundance: -; d_gene: -; j_gene: TRBJ2-5; v_gene: TRBV6-6; CDR3nt: TGTGCCAGCAGTTACTCTAGGTCAGGAGAGACCCAGTACTTC; CDR3aa: CASSYSRSGETQYF
abundance: -; d_gene: TRBD1; j_gene: TRBJ1-5; v_gene: TRBV10-3; CDR3nt: TGTGCCATCAGTGAGTCGATCCTTTCTGGACAGGGCAATCAGCCCCAGCATTTT; CDR3aa: CAISESILSGQGNQPQHF
abundance: -; d_gene: -; j_gene: TRBJ1-2; v_gene: TRBV5-5; CDR3nt: TGTGCCAGCAGCTTAGCGAGTGGGGGCTACACCTTC; CDR3aa: CASSLASGGYTF
abundance: -; d_gene: -; j_gene: TRBJ2-7; v_gene: TRBV7-7; CDR3nt: TGTGCCAGCAGCTTAGTCCGGGCGGGCGAGCAGTACTTC; CDR3aa: CASSLVRAGEQYF
abundance: -; d_gene: TRBD1; j_gene: TRBJ1-2; v_gene: TRBV10-3; CDR3nt: TGTGCCATCAGTGAGTCGACCGGGACAGGGGGCGGCGATGGCTACACCTTC; CDR3aa: CAISESTGTGGGDGYTF
abundance: -; d_gene: TRBD1; j_gene: TRBJ1-1; v_gene: TRBV6-1; CDR3nt: TGTGCCAGCAGGCCAGGGGGACTGAACACTGAAGCTTTCTTT; CDR3aa: CASRPGGLNTEAFF
abundance: -; d_gene: -; j_gene: TRBJ1-1; v_gene: TRBV7-9; CDR3nt: TGTGCCAGCAGCTTAGCGCGTGCGGGGGCGAGAAGGCACTACACTGAAGCTTTCTTT; CDR3aa: CASSLARAGARRHYTEAFF
abundance: few; d_gene: TRBD1; j_gene: TRBJ1-2; v_gene: TRBV11-2; CDR3nt: TGTGCCAGCAGCTTAGGAACGGGGACAGTTTATGGCTACACCTTC; CDR3aa: CASSLGTGTVYGYTF
abundance: -; d_gene: -; j_gene: TRBJ2-7; v_gene: TRBV27; CDR3nt: TGTGCCAGCAGGCCCGGAGGAACCTACGAGCAGTACTTC; CDR3aa: CASRPGGTYEQYF
abundance: -; d_gene: -; j_gene: TRBJ1-1; v_gene: TRBV14; CDR3nt: TGTGCCAGCAGCCCACTTACAGGGAGGGCGAACACTGAAGCTTTCTTT; CDR3aa: CASSPLTGRANTEAFF
abundance: -; d_gene: -; j_gene: TRBJ2-2; v_gene: TRBV5-1; CDR3nt: TGCGCCAGCAGCTACGTGACAGGACCCGGGGAGCTGTTTTTT; CDR3aa: CASSYVTGPGELFF
abundance: few; d_gene: TRBD1; j_gene: TRBJ2-7; v_gene: TRBV28; CDR3nt: TGTGCCAGCAGCTATGCGGGACAGGGGAAGGGCAGTAGAGACTTC; CDR3aa: CASSYAGQGKGSRDF
abundance: once; d_gene: TRBD2; j_gene: TRBJ2-5; v_gene: TRBV5-1; CDR3nt: TGCGCCAGCAGCTTTAGCGGGAGCCTAGGGGAGACCCAGTACTTC; CDR3aa: CASSFSGSLGETQYF
abundance: few; d_gene: TRBD1; j_gene: TRBJ1-1; v_gene: TRBV11-2; CDR3nt: TGTGCCAGCAGCGCCTTCCCGGGACAGGGTATGGGAACTGAAGCTTTCTTT; CDR3aa: CASSAFPGQGMGTEAFF
abundance: few; d_gene: TRBD2; j_gene: TRBJ2-3; v_gene: TRBV4-1; CDR3nt: TGCGCCAGCAGCCAGGTCCTAGCGGGAGGTCCAGATACGCAGTATTTT; CDR3aa: CASSQVLAGGPDTQYF
abundance: few; d_gene: -; j_gene: TRBJ2-3; v_gene: TRBV28; CDR3nt: TGTGCCAGCGCCCCTCAGGGCCCCCAACCCGGATGGCCCACAGATACGCAGTATTTT; CDR3aa: CASAPQGPQPGWPTDTQYF
abundance: -; d_gene: TRBD1; j_gene: TRBJ2-7; v_gene: TRBV7-3; CDR3nt: TGTGCCAGCAGCTTAAAGTCCAGGGGGACAGAGTACTTC; CDR3aa: CASSLKSRGTEYF
abundance: once; d_gene: -; j_gene: TRBJ2-5; v_gene: TRBV7-9; CDR3nt: TGTGCCAGCAGCTTAGCGGGGGCCGCAGAGACCCAGTACTTC; CDR3aa: CASSLAGAAETQYF
abundance: once; d_gene: -; j_gene: TRBJ1-2; v_gene: TRBV5-6; CDR3nt: TGTGCCAGCAGCTTTACAGACTATGGCTACCCCTTC; CDR3aa: CASSFTDYGYPF
abundance: -; d_gene: -; j_gene: TRBJ1-2; v_gene: TRBV29-1; CDR3nt: TGCAGCGTTGAGGGGCAGGGGCCGAGGCTTCATGGCTACACCTTC; CDR3aa: CSVEGQGPRLHGYTF
abundance: few; d_gene: -; j_gene: TRBJ2-2; v_gene: TRBV5-1; CDR3nt: TGCGCCAGCAGCTTGGCGACCGGGGAGCTGTTTTTT; CDR3aa: CASSLATGELFF
abundance: once; d_gene: TRBD1; j_gene: TRBJ2-5; v_gene: TRBV11-1; CDR3nt: TGTGCCAGCAGCGAAGGGACAGGGGGCGCGGAAGAGACCCAGTACTTC; CDR3aa: CASSEGTGGAEETQYF
abundance: -; d_gene: TRBD1; j_gene: TRBJ2-5; v_gene: TRBV6-5; CDR3nt: TGTGCCAGCAGTTACGCACAGGGGGCGCGGGAGACCCAGTACTTC; CDR3aa: CASSYAQGARETQYF
abundance: once; d_gene: TRBD2; j_gene: TRBJ2-3; v_gene: TRBV10-2; CDR3nt: TGCGCCAGCAGGCCACTAGCGCTTACGATCACAGATACGCAGTATTTT; CDR3aa: CASRPLALTITDTQYF
abundance: -; d_gene: TRBD2; j_gene: TRBJ2-3; v_gene: TRBV7-9; CDR3nt: TGTGCCAGCAGATCTACGGGGGGTCCAGATACGCAGTATTTT; CDR3aa: CASRSTGGPDTQYF
abundance: -; d_gene: -; j_gene: TRBJ1-2; v_gene: TRBV21-1; CDR3nt: TGTGCCAGCAGCGGCCGGGACAGGGAGACGCTAGATGGCTACACCTTC; CDR3aa: CASSGRDRETLDGYTF
abundance: -; d_gene: -; j_gene: TRBJ1-1; v_gene: TRBV6-5; CDR3nt: TGTGCCAGCAGTTACTCGTCGGCGGGGCTGAACACTGAAGCTTTCTTT; CDR3aa: CASSYSSAGLNTEAFF
abundance: -; d_gene: -; j_gene: TRBJ1-1; v_gene: TRBV9; CDR3nt: TGTGCCAGCAGCGTAGCTCGGAACACTGAAGCTTTCTTT; CDR3aa: CASSVARNTEAFF
abundance: -; d_gene: -; j_gene: TRBJ2-5; v_gene: TRBV29-1; CDR3nt: TGCAGCGTCGGAGAGACCCAGTACTTC; CDR3aa: CSVGETQYF
abundance: -; d_gene: -; j_gene: TRBJ1-2; v_gene: TRBV5-4; CDR3nt: TGTGCCAGCAGCCGGGTCGACGCGGGTGGCTACACCTTC; CDR3aa: CASSRVDAGGYTF
abundance: many; d_gene: TRBD1; j_gene: TRBJ2-7; v_gene: TRBV6-1; CDR3nt: TGTGCCAGCAGTGACGAGAGCCCCGGGACAGGGTCCTACGAGCAGTACTTC; CDR3aa: CASSDESPGTGSYEQYF
abundance: -; d_gene: -; j_gene: TRBJ2-3; v_gene: TRBV15; CDR3nt: TGTGCCACCAGCAGAGATTTACGGGCAGGGAGCACAGATACGCAGTATTTT; CDR3aa: CATSRDLRAGSTDTQYF
abundance: -; d_gene: -; j_gene: TRBJ1-6; v_gene: TRBV7-7; CDR3nt: TGTGCCAGCAGCTTAGGGTGGACGGGGAATTCACCCCTCCACTTT; CDR3aa: CASSLGWTGNSPLHF
abundance: -; d_gene: -; j_gene: TRBJ2-1; v_gene: TRBV4-2; CDR3nt: TGTGCCAGCAGCCAAGTGTGGCAGCGGAGCAATGAGCAGTTCTTC; CDR3aa: CASSQVWQRSNEQFF
abundance: -; d_gene: TRBD1; j_gene: TRBJ1-5; v_gene: TRBV5-8; CDR3nt: TGTGCCAGCAGCTTTACGCAGGGGGCTTGCATCAATCAGCCCCAGCATTTT; CDR3aa: CASSFTQGACINQPQHF
abundance: -; d_gene: -; j_gene: TRBJ2-5; v_gene: TRBV28; CDR3nt: TGTGCCAGCAGTTTATTCGTTGCCGGCGGTAGGGAGACCCAGTACTTC; CDR3aa: CASSLFVAGGRETQYF
abundance: few; d_gene: -; j_gene: TRBJ1-3; v_gene: TRBV9; CDR3nt: TGTGCCAGCAGCCCACCCACCGGACAAAGGAACACCATATATTTT; CDR3aa: CASSPPTGQRNTIYF
abundance: -; d_gene: -; j_gene: TRBJ2-2; v_gene: TRBV4-3; CDR3nt: TGCGCCAGCAGCCAAGAGTATGCGGGGATGAACACCGGGGAGCTGTTTTTT; CDR3aa: CASSQEYAGMNTGELFF
abundance: -; d_gene: -; j_gene: TRBJ1-1; v_gene: TRBV4-1; CDR3nt: TGCGCCAGCAGCCAAGATCCGGGGGGTCGGACTGAAGCTTTCTTT; CDR3aa: CASSQDPGGRTEAFF
abundance: -; d_gene: TRBD1; j_gene: TRBJ1-2; v_gene: TRBV4-1; CDR3nt: TGCGCCAGCAGACAACATTCCGGGACAGGGGCCCCTAGGGGCTACACCTTC; CDR3aa: CASRQHSGTGAPRGYTF
abundance: -; d_gene: -; j_gene: TRBJ2-5; v_gene: TRBV6-1; CDR3nt: TGTGCCAGCAGTGTGTATTTCTACGGGGTCTACGAGACCCAGTACTTC; CDR3aa: CASSVYFYGVYETQYF
abundance: -; d_gene: -; j_gene: TRBJ2-2; v_gene: TRBV9; CDR3nt: TGTGCCAGCGTCGGGAGCGCCGGGGAGCTGTTTTTT; CDR3aa: CASVGSAGELFF
abundance: -; d_gene: TRBD1; j_gene: TRBJ1-6; v_gene: TRBV6-5; CDR3nt: TGTGCCAGCAGTTACTCGACAGGGGGTTATAATTCACCCCTCCACTTT; CDR3aa: CASSYSTGGYNSPLHF
abundance: -; d_gene: TRBD1; j_gene: TRBJ1-2; v_gene: TRBV5-1; CDR3nt: TGCGCCAGCAGCTTGGCGGACGGACAGGGGGCACCGTATGGCTACACCTTC; CDR3aa: CASSLADGQGAPYGYTF
abundance: few; d_gene: TRBD1; j_gene: TRBJ2-7; v_gene: TRBV4-1; CDR3nt: TGCGCCAGCAGCCACCCCGGGACAGGGGACTACGAGCAGTACTTC; CDR3aa: CASSHPGTGDYEQYF
abundance: -; d_gene: -; j_gene: TRBJ2-3; v_gene: TRBV29-1; CDR3nt: TGCAGCGTTGATTGGTCGGGGGTTGGGACAGATACGCAGTATTTT; CDR3aa: CSVDWSGVGTDTQYF
abundance: -; d_gene: -; j_gene: TRBJ2-1; v_gene: TRBV16; CDR3nt: TGTGCCAGCAGCCAAGTAGCAGGGGTGGGAAATGAGCAGTTCTTC; CDR3aa: CASSQVAGVGNEQFF
abundance: -; d_gene: -; j_gene: TRBJ2-2; v_gene: TRBV7-2; CDR3nt: TGTGCCAGCAGCTATCAACGGGCACAGGCGGGATTTACCGGGGAGCTGTTTTTT; CDR3aa: CASSYQRAQAGFTGELFF
abundance: -; d_gene: -; j_gene: TRBJ2-2; v_gene: TRBV7-7; CDR3nt: TGTGCCAGCAGCTTAGGGTGGCAGACCGGGGAGCTGTTTTTT; CDR3aa: CASSLGWQTGELFF
abundance: -; d_gene: -; j_gene: TRBJ1-4; v_gene: TRBV19; CDR3nt: TGTGCCAGTAGTCCTCCCCACGCGTTTGAAAAACTGTTTTTT; CDR3aa: CASSPPHAFEKLFF
abundance: -; d_gene: TRBD2; j_gene: TRBJ2-3; v_gene: TRBV7-2; CDR3nt: TGTGCCAGCAGTCCTAGCGGGGGGGCCTCAGATACGCAGTATTTT; CDR3aa: CASSPSGGASDTQYF
abundance: -; d_gene: -; j_gene: TRBJ2-1; v_gene: TRBV9; CDR3nt: TGTGCCAGCACCCGTTCGGGAATCCCGGGCTCCTACAATGAGCAGTTCTTC; CDR3aa: CASTRSGIPGSYNEQFF
abundance: few; d_gene: TRBD1; j_gene: TRBJ2-1; v_gene: TRBV7-8; CDR3nt: TGTGCCAGCAGCCTCACCTCCGGGACAGCTAATTACAATGAGCAGTTCTTC; CDR3aa: CASSLTSGTANYNEQFF
abundance: -; d_gene: -; j_gene: TRBJ2-5; v_gene: TRBV29-1; CDR3nt: TGCAGCTGGGGGGTGAGGGGGACCCAGTACTTC; CDR3aa: CSWGVRGTQYF
abundance: once; d_gene: -; j_gene: TRBJ2-7; v_gene: TRBV7-9; CDR3nt: TGTGCCAGCGCCCAGTCAACCCCCGAGCAGTACTTC; CDR3aa: CASAQSTPEQYF
abundance: -; d_gene: TRBD1; j_gene: TRBJ1-5; v_gene: TRBV6-5; CDR3nt: TGTGCCAGCAGTTGGACAGGAGATAGCAATCAGCCCCAGCATTTT; CDR3aa: CASSWTGDSNQPQHF
abundance: -; d_gene: -; j_gene: TRBJ1-4; v_gene: TRBV5-1; CDR3nt: TGCGCCAGCAGCTTGGCCGGCGGGGGGGCTTATAATGAAAAACTGTTTTTT; CDR3aa: CASSLAGGGAYNEKLFF
abundance: -; d_gene: TRBD1; j_gene: TRBJ2-1; v_gene: TRBV5-1; CDR3nt: TGCGCCAGCAGCCAGGGACAGGGAAACTACAATGAGCAGTTCTTC; CDR3aa: CASSQGQGNYNEQFF
abundance: once; d_gene: -; j_gene: TRBJ2-7; v_gene: TRBV9; CDR3nt: TGTGCCAGCAGCGCGGGGAGTACTAGCTCCTACGAGCAGTACTTC; CDR3aa: CASSAGSTSSYEQYF